The present entry profiles one TCR beta chain with its context. Its antigen is currently unknown. Germline V gene sequence: CDR1 SEHNR, CDR2 FQNEAQ (reference sequence). The CDR3 is made up of 13 amino acids. Trimming took off 7 bases at V and 4 bases at J, with 14 bases between the two ends. The sample belongs to a study of Siglec-9 on CD8 T cells in melanoma. Study-wide findings and caveats: Siglec-9 reportedly marks and regulates an effector memory CD8+ T-cell subset apparently accumulating in melanoma tumors.

Data came from immunoSEQ multiplex PCR; TCRdb stores just in-frame clones and leaves some out. The table records 25,000 to 35,000 clones, about 80% of them present only once. The receptor's source is a human donor in good health. The sample comprised Siglec-9- CD8+ T cells sorted from blood. The V gene is TRBV7-9, the J gene TRBJ2-7; perhaps TRBD2 as D (5 bases). CDR3 bases: TGTGCCAGCACCCTCGGGGTCTCGTACGAGCAGTACTTC. Amino acids: CASTLGVSYEQYF.